This T cell receptor beta chain was sequenced during a study of identical twins. Study-wide findings and caveats: Fewer insertions characterized abundant cord blood beta clonotypes, whereas memory repertoires showed none.

With regard to this clonotype: Its antigen remains unknown.

The V and J ends lost 2 bases and 6 bases, in that order; junction bases with no gene match: 7. The CDR3 spans 15 residues. Germline-derived CDR1 and CDR2 are MNHEY and SVGEGT. MiXCR was run by TCRdb on the 5' RACE reads, yielding one entry per CDR3 protein. The sample gives 240,000 or so distinct CDR3 sequences, approximately 7% of which show up once; roughly 3.6% is in the top ten. In addition, the sample was reused for a study of yellow fever vaccine responses in identical twins.

V usage is TRBV6-2 or TRBV6-3 and J usage is TRBJ2-7; 10 positions match TRBD2. Sequencing was performed on memory (CD45RO+) T cells sorted from blood. The clonotype was recovered from a woman between 18 and 29 years old in good health. The DNA for the CDR3 is TGTGCCAGCAGTTACAGAGCGGGAGGGCCTGCCGAGCAGTACTTC. Amino acid sequence: CASSYRAGGPAEQYF.